This T cell receptor (beta chain) stems from a study of cytomegalovirus exposure and HLA in healthy donors. The PCR contained 60 Vbeta and 13 Jbeta primers. Sequenced by immunoSEQ multiplex PCR; TCRdb stores in-frame clones only, minus some. This table has 45,000 to 65,000 clones, approximately 80% appearing once. Study-level findings and limits: Earlier analysis looked at TCR beta V segments, and most were productive about 90% or about 30% of the time. Sequences of the TCR beta chain were said to predict the HLA-A and HLA-B alleles of most subjects accurately. With further analysis later on, most CMV-associated TCR beta chains appeared HLA-restricted.

Concerning this clone itself: What it recognizes is unknown.

The CDR3 loop spans 13 amino acids. The V gene's germline CDR1 is SGHNT and CDR2 YENEEA. Trimming removed 2 bases at V and 2 bases at J, with 6 bases between. Source material: PBMCs. The V call is TRBV11-3, the J call TRBJ1-1; perhaps TRBD1 as D (5 bases). This TCR derives from a woman between 40 and 50 years old in good health and CMV-seropositive. The CDR3 sequence: CASSLQGNTEAFF. The DNA for the CDR3 is TGTGCCAGCAGCTTACAGGGAAACACTGAAGCTTTCTTT.